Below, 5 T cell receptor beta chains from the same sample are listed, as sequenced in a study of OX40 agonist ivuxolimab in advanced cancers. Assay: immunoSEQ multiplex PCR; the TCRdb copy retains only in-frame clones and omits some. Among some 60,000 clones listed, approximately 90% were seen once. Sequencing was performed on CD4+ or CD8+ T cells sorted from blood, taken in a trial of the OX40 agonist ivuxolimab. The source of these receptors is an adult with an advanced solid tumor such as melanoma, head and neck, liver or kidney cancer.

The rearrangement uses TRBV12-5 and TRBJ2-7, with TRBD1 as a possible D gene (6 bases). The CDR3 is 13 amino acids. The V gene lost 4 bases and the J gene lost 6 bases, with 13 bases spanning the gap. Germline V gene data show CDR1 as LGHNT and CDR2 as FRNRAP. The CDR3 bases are TGTGCTAGTGGTTCGCCACAGGGAAGCGAGCAGTACTTC. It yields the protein CASGSPQGSEQYF. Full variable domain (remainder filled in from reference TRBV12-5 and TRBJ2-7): DARVTQTPRHKVTEMGQEVTMRCQPILGHNTVFWYRQTMMQGLELLAYFRNRAPLDDSGMPKDRFSAEMPDATLATLKIQPSEPRDSAVYFCASGSPQGSEQYFGPGTRLTVT.

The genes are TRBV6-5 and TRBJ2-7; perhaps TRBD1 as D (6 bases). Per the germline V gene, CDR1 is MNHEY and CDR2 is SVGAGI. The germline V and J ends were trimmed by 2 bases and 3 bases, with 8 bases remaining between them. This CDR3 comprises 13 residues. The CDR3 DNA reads TGTGCCAGCAGTTACGAACAGGGCTACGAGCAGTACTTC. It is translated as CASSYEQGYEQYF.

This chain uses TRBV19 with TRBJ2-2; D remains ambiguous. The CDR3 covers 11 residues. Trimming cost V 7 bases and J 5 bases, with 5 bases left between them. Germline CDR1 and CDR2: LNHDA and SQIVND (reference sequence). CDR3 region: CASTRTGELFF. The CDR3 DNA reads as TGTGCCAGTACTCGAACCGGGGAGCTGTTTTTT.

In DNA form, the CDR3 reads TGTGCCAGCAGCGTAGCCATGACCCGCACAGATACGCAGTATTTT. Amino acid sequence: CASSVAMTRTDTQYF. V is TRBV9 and J is TRBJ2-3, with D unresolved. CDR1 SGDLS and CDR2 YYNGEE come from the germline V gene. The length of the CDR3 is 15 residues. Deletions cut 0 bases from V and 1 base from J, with 9 bases between.

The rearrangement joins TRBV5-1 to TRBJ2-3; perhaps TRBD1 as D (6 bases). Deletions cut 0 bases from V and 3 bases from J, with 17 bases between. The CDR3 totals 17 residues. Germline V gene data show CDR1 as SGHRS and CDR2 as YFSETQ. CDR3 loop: CASSLGGRVPPTDTQYF. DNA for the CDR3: TGCGCCAGCAGCTTGGGGGGGCGGGTCCCGCCGACAGATACGCAGTATTTT.